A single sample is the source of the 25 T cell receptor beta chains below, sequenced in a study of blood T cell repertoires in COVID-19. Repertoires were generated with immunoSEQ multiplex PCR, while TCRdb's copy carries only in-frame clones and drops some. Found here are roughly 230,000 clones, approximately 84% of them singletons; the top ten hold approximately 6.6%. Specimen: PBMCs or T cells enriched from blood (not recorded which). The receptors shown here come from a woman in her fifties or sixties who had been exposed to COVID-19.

This CDR3 is CASSYSWTGQTYEQYF. The CDR3 coding sequence is TGTGCCAGCAGTTACTCTTGGACAGGGCAAACCTACGAGCAGTACTTC. The chain is built from TRBV6-5 and TRBJ2-7, with 8 bases lining up with TRBD1. This CDR3 spans 16 amino acids. V shed 0 bases, J shed 2 bases, and the junction held 6 bases outside the gene matches. Germline V gene lookup returns CDR1 MNHEY and CDR2 SVGAGI.

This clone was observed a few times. The CDR3 DNA follows: TGTGCCAGCAAGGGGGCCTCCCGAATGTCTGGAAACACCATATATTTT. Its translation: CASKGASRMSGNTIYF. This chain connects TRBV7-2 to TRBJ1-3; 7 bases match TRBD1. With V trimmed by 7 bases and J by 1 base, 10 bases remained unmatched. The germline V gene has CDR1 SGHTA and CDR2 FQGNSA. The CDR3 is made up of 16 amino acids.

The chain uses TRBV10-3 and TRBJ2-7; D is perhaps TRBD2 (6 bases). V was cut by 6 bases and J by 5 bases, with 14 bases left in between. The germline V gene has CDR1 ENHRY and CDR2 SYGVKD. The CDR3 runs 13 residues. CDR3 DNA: TGTGCCATCAGCGTCGGAGGGAGCCACGAGCAGTACTTC. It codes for CAISVGGSHEQYF.

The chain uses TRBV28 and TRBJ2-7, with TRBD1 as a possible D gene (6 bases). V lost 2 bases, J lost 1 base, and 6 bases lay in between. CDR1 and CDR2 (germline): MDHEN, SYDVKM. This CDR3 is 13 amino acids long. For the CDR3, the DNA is TGTGCCAGCAGTTTACAGGGGTCCTACGAGCAGTACTTC. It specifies CASSLQGSYEQYF.

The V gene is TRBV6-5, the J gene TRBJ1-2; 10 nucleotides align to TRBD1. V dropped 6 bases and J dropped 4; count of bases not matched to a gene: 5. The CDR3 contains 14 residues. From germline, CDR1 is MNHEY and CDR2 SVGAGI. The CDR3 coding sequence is TGTGCCAGCAGCCGGGGACAGGGGCTCTATGGCTACACCTTC. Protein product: CASSRGQGLYGYTF.

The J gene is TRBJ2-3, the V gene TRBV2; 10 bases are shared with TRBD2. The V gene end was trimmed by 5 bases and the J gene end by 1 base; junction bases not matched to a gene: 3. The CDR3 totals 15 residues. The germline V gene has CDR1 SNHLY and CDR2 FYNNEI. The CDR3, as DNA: TGTGCCAGCAGTCTAGCGGGGGCCCGCACAGATACGCAGTATTTT. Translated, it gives CASSLAGARTDTQYF.

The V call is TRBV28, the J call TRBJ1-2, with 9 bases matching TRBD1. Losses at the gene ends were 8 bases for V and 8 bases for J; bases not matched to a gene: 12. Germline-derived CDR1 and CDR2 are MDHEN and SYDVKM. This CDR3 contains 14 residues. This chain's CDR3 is CASLKGDRVSGYTF. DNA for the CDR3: TGTGCCAGCTTAAAAGGGGACAGGGTGTCAGGCTACACCTTC.

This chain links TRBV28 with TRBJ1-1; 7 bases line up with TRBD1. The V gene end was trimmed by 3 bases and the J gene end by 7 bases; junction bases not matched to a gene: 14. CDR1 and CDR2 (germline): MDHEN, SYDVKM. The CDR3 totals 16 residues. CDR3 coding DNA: TGTGCCAGCAGTTTGACAGGGCTTAACCTAGCGGGTGAAGCTTTCTTT. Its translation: CASSLTGLNLAGEAFF. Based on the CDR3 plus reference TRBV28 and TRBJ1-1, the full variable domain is DVKVTQSSRYLVKRTGEKVFLECVQDMDHENMFWYRQDPGLGLRLIYFSYDVKMKEKGDIPEGYSVSREKKERFSLILESASTNQTSMYLCASSLTGLNLAGEAFFGQGTRLTVV.

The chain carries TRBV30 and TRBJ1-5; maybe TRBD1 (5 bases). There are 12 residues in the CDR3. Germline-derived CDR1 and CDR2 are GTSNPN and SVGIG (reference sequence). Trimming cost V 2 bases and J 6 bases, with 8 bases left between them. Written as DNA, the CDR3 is TGTGCCTGGAGTCACCAGGGTCAGCCCCAGCATTTT. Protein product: CAWSHQGQPQHF.

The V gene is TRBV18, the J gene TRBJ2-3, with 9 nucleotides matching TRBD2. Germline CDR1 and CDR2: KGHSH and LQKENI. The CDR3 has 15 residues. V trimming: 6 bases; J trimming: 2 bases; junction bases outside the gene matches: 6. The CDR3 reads CASSKAGGSTDTQYF. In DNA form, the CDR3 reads TGTGCCAGCTCGAAAGCGGGGGGTTCCACAGATACGCAGTATTTT.

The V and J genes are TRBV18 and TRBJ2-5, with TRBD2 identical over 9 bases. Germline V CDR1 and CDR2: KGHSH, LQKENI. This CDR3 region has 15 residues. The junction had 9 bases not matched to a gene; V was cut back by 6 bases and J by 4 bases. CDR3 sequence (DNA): TGTGCCAGCTCTCCCCTAGCGGGGCAACGAGAGACCCAGTACTTC. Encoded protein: CASSPLAGQRETQYF. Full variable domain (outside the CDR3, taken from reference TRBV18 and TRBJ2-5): NAGVMQNPRHLVRRRGQEARLRCSPMKGHSHVYWYRQLPEEGLKFMVYLQKENIIDESGMPKERFSAEFPKEGPSILRIQQVVRGDSAAYFCASSPLAGQRETQYFGPGTRLLVL.

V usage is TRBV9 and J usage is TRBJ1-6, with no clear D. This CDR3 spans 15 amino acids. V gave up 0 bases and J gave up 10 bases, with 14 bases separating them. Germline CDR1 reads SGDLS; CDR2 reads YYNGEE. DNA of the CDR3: TGTGCCAGCAGCGTAGACGGGGTTCTTGGGTCACCCCTCCACTTT. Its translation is CASSVDGVLGSPLHF. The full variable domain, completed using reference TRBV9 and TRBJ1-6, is DSGVTQTPKHLITATGQRVTLRCSPRSGDLSVYWYQQSLDQGLQFLIQYYNGEERAKGNILERFSAQQFPDLHSELNLSSLELGDSALYFCASSVDGVLGSPLHFGNGTRLTVT.

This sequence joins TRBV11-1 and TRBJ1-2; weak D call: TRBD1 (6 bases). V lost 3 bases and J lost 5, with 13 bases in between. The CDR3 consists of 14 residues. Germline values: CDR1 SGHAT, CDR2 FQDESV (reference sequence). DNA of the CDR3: TGTGCCAGCAGCTTGTTGGACAGAAAGTATGGCTACACCTTC. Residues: CASSLLDRKYGYTF.

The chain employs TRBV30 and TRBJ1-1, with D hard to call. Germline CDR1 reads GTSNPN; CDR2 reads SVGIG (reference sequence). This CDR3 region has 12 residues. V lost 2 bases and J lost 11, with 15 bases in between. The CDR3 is CAWSPQVGSAFF. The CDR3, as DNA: TGTGCCTGGAGTCCCCAGGTAGGATCGGCTTTCTTT.

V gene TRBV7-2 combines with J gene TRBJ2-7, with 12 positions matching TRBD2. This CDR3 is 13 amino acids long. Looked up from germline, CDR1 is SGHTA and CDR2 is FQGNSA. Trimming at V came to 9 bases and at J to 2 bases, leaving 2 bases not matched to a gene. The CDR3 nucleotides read TGTGCCAGTTCTAGCGGGGGGGCCTACGAGCAGTACTTC. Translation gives CASSSGGAYEQYF.

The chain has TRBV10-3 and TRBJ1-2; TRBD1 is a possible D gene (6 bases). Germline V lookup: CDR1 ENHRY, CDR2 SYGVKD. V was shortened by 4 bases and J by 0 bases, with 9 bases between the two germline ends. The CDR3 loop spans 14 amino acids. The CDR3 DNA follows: TGTGCCATCAGTGCCGACAGGTCTAACTATGGCTACACCTTC. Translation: CAISADRSNYGYTF.

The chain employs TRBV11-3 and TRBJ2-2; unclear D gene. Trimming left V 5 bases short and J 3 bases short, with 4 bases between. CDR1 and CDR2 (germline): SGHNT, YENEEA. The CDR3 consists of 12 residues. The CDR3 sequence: CASSLHTGELFF. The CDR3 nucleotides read TGTGCCAGCAGCCTACACACCGGGGAGCTGTTTTTT.

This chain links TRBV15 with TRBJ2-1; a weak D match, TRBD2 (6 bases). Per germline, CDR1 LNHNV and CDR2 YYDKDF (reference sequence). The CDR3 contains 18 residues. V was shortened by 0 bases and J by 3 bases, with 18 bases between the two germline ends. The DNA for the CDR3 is TGTGCCACCAGCAGAGATGAGGAGGAGGGACGGTACTACAATGAGCAGTTCTTC. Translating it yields CATSRDEEEGRYYNEQFF.

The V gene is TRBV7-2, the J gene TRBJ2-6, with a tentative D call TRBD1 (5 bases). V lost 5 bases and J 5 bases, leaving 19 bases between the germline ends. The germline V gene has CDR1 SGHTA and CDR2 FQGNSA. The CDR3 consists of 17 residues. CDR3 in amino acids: CASSGDSGSSRANVLTF. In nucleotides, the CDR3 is TGTGCCAGCAGCGGCGACTCAGGGTCATCCCGGGCCAACGTCCTGACTTTC.

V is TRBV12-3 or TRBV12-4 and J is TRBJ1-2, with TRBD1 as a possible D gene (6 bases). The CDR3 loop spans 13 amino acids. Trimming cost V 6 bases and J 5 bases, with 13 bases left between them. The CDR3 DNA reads TGTGCCAGCAGCACCGGGACACGGTATGGCTACACCTTC. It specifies CASSTGTRYGYTF.

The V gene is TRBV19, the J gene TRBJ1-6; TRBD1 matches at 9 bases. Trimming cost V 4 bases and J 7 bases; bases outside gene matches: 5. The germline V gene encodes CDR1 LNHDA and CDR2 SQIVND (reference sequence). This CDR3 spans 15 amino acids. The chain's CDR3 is CASSKGQGRNSPLHF. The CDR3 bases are TGTGCCAGTAGTAAGGGACAGGGACGGAATTCACCCCTCCACTTT. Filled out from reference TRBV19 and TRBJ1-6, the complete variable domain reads DGGITQSPKYLFRKEGQNVTLSCEQNLNHDAMYWYRQDPGQGLRLIYYSQIVNDFQKGDIAEGYSVSREKKESFPLTVTSAQKNPTAFYLCASSKGQGRNSPLHFGNGTRLTVT.

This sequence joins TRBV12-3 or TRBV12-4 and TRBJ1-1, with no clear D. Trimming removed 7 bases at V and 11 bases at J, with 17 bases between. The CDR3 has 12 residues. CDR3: CASTRNRERAFF. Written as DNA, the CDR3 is TGTGCCAGCACCCGAAACCGGGAGAGGGCTTTCTTT.

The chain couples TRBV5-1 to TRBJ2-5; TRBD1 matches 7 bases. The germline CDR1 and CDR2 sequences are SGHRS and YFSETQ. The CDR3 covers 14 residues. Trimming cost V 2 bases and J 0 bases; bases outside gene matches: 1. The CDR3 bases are TGCGCCAGCAGCTTTACAGGGGACCAAGAGACCCAGTACTTC. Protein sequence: CASSFTGDQETQYF.

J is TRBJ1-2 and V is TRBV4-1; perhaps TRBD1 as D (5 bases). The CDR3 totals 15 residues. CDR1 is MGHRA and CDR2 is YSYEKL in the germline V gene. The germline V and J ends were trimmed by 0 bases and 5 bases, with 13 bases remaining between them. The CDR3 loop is CASSQEGREVYGYTF. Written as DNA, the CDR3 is TGCGCCAGCAGCCAAGAGGGCAGGGAGGTGTATGGCTACACCTTC.

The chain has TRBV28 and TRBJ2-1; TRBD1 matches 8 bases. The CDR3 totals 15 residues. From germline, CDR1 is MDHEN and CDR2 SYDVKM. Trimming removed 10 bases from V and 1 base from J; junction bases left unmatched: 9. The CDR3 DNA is TGTGCCACCGATACAGGGGGAAGGTCCTACAATGAGCAGTTCTTC. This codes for CATDTGGRSYNEQFF.